Presented here are 11 T cell receptor beta chains from one specimen sequenced in a study (dated by TCRdb to the mid-2010s). The method was 5' RACE. TCRdb lists the instrument as Illumina MiSeq. The raw public reads went through TCRdb reprocessing: fastp at Q25, MiXCR clone calling, in-frame beta chains kept. CDR3 protein sequences are deduplicated, and each keeps its most common genes and DNA. This sample lists about 64,000 distinct CDR3 sequences; approximately 22% were detected once. The ten top clones hold 2.5% to 3.5% of the sample. Sequenced material: memory CD4+ T cells sorted from a lymph node. Reading the label with the study, this specimen's cell subset or site is: memory CD4+ T cells, CD4+CD45RO+CD25-. The origin of the receptors is a female donor with breast cancer.

The table lists this clonotype with a few counts. This sequence joins TRBV2 and TRBJ1-6, with 9 bases that match TRBD1. This CDR3 is built from 14 residues. The V gene's germline CDR1 is SNHLY and CDR2 FYNNEI. After removal of 8 bases from V and 7 bases from J, the junction contained 6 bases not matched to a gene. In nucleotides, the CDR3 is TGTGCCAGCGACCCGGACAGGGGCAATTCACCCCTCCACTTT. It yields the protein CASDPDRGNSPLHF.

This clonotype was seen a few times. The chain combines TRBV20-1 with TRBJ1-1; a possible D gene is TRBD1 (5 bases). Trimming shortened V by 3 bases and J by 6 bases, and 11 bases separated the two germline ends. The CDR3 is 12 amino acids. Germline values: CDR1 DFQATT, CDR2 SNEGSKA (reference sequence). The CDR3 spells CSASKLGAEAFF. Here the CDR3 DNA reads TGCAGTGCTAGTAAGCTAGGGGCTGAAGCTTTCTTT.

This clonotype was detected a few times. The V gene is TRBV5-1, the J gene TRBJ2-3, with TRBD2 as a possible D gene (5 bases). The germline V gene encodes CDR1 SGHRS and CDR2 YFSETQ. The CDR3 totals 13 residues. V was clipped by 7 bases and J by 2 bases, with 11 bases between them. CDR3 sequence reads: CASSTSTTDTQYF. Here the CDR3 DNA reads TGCGCCAGCTCCACTAGTACCACAGATACGCAGTATTTT.

In this sample, this clonotype turned up many times. This rearrangement joins TRBV15 to TRBJ2-3, with 13 bases aligning to TRBD2. The CDR3 has 15 residues. The junction had 3 bases not matched to a gene; V was cut back by 4 bases and J by 5 bases. Germline assignment: CDR1 LNHNV and CDR2 YYDKDF (reference sequence). The CDR3 is CATSTRTSGRDTQYF. CDR3 in DNA: TGTGCCACCAGCACCCGGACTAGCGGGAGAGATACGCAGTATTTT.

This clonotype was seen more than once but under ten times. The chain couples TRBV9 to TRBJ2-5, with no clear D. This CDR3 is built from 14 residues. Germline V gives CDR1 SGDLS, CDR2 YYNGEE. The V and J ends lost 0 bases and 0 bases respectively, with 6 bases between them. The CDR3 protein is CASSVGANQETQYF. DNA of the CDR3: TGTGCCAGCAGCGTAGGGGCGAACCAAGAGACCCAGTACTTC.

A few counts support this clonotype. This chain connects TRBV20-1 to TRBJ2-1, with TRBD2 as a possible D gene (6 bases). The CDR3 runs 14 residues. CDR1 and CDR2 (germline): DFQATT, SNEGSKA (reference sequence). The V and J ends lost 0 bases and 3 bases respectively, with 9 bases between them. The CDR3 DNA is TGCAGTGCTAGAGATCTCGGGAGCTACAATGAGCAGTTCTTC. Protein product: CSARDLGSYNEQFF.

The chain combines TRBV5-5 with TRBJ2-1, with D hard to call. The CDR3 totals 15 residues. Per the germline V gene, CDR1 is SGHKS and CDR2 is YYEKEE (reference sequence). V was cut by 4 bases and J by 0 bases, with 11 bases left in between. The CDR3 coding sequence is TGTGCCAGCAGCCTCCAGACACCCTCCTACAATGAGCAGTTCTTC. It codes for CASSLQTPSYNEQFF.

A note on this clonotype: Being one base from a much bigger clone, this may be a read error. The chain carries TRBV29-1 and TRBJ1-2, with 9 nucleotides matching TRBD1. Unmatched junction bases numbered 3, after V lost 8 bases and J lost 5 bases. The V gene's germline CDR1 is SQVTM and CDR2 ANQGSEA. The length of the CDR3 is 11 residues. CDR3 amino acids: CSIGTGYGYTF. CDR3 DNA: TGCAGCATCGGGACAGGGTATGGCTACACCTTC.

This clonotype was observed many times. The rearrangement uses TRBV29-1 and TRBJ1-1, with 9 bases that match TRBD1. The CDR3 has 12 amino acids. V was pared by 7 bases and J by 10 bases, with 10 bases of the junction left unmatched. Germline CDR1 reads SQVTM; CDR2 reads ANQGSEA. CDR3 coding DNA: TGCAGCGCGATTTTACAGGGGGCGTCAGCTTTCTTT. Translating gives CSAILQGASAFF.

This chain links TRBV7-9 with TRBJ2-1; tentatively, D is TRBD2 (7 bases). V was pared by 5 bases and J by 15 bases, with 20 bases between. The germline CDR1 and CDR2 sequences are SEHNR and FQNEAQ (reference sequence). The CDR3 loop spans 13 amino acids. The CDR3 region is CASSLGGDGSRFF. The CDR3 DNA reads as TGTGCCAGCAGCCTAGGGGGGGACGGTTCACGGTTCTTC.

This clonotype was counted only a few times. This chain uses TRBV20-1 with TRBJ1-1, with a weak D call TRBD1 (5 bases). The CDR3 totals 13 residues. V dropped 5 bases and J dropped 1 base, with 11 bases sitting between them. Germline V gene data show CDR1 as DFQATT and CDR2 as SNEGSKA (reference sequence). The DNA for the CDR3 is TGCAGTGCTGTGCTTGGGGCGAACACTGAAGCTTTCTTT. Its translation is CSAVLGANTEAFF.